This TCR beta chain was found in a study of blood T cell repertoires in COVID-19. Study as a whole: Sources were T cells, B-cell-depleted T cells, or PBMCs; the material itself was cDNA or gDNA.

The method was immunoSEQ multiplex PCR; TCRdb's version includes in-frame clones alone and lacks a portion of them. The sample holds under 250,000 clones, around 80% seen once. V was clipped by 4 bases and J by 5 bases, with 10 bases between them. CDR3 size: 12 residues. Germline V lookup: CDR1 SQVTM, CDR2 ANQGSEA. Sequencing was carried out using peripheral blood. The sequence came from a woman aged 45-65 years with acute or convalescent COVID-19. The chain links TRBV29-1 to TRBJ2-3, with D perhaps matching TRBD1 (5 bases). In nucleotides, the CDR3 is TGCAGCGTTGGCCAGGGCGGAGATACGCAGTATTTT. Its protein is CSVGQGGDTQYF.